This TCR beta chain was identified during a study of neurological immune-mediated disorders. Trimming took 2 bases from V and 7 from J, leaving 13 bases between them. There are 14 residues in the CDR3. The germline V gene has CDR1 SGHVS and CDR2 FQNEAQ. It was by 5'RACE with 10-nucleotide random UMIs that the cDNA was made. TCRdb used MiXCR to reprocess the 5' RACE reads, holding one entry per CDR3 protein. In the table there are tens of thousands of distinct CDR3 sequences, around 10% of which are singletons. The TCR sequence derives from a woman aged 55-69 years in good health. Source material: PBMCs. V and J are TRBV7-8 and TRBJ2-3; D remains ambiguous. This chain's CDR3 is CASSLWFSSHTQYF. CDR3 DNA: TGTGCCAGCAGCTTATGGTTCAGCAGTCATACGCAGTATTTT.